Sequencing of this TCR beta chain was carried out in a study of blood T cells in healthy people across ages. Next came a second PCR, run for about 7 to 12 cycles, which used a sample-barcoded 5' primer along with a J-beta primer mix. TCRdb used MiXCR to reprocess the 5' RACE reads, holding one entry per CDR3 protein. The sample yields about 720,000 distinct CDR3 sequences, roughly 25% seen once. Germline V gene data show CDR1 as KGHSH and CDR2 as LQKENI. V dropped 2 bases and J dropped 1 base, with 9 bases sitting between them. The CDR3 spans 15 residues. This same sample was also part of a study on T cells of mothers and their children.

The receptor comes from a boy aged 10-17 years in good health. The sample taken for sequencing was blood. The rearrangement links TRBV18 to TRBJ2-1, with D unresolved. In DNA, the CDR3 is TGTGCCAGCTCACCAGGGCCCCTATCCTACAATGAGCAGTTCTTC. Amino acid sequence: CASSPGPLSYNEQFF.